This T cell receptor (beta chain) was recorded in a study of blood T cell repertoires in COVID-19. Methods used by the authors: The authors estimated nucleated cell counts from reference gene primer amplification. Profiled with immunoSEQ multiplex PCR; TCRdb holds only in-frame clones, not every one. V and J calls and clone size are given by that table; D and trimming were obtained from the DNA. The sample carries roughly 300,000 clones, 85% recorded once. Per germline, CDR1 SGHAT and CDR2 FQNNGV. V dropped 1 base and J dropped 3; count of bases not matched to a gene: 5. The CDR3 loop spans 16 amino acids.

The sample taken for sequencing was peripheral blood. The chain carries TRBV11-2 and TRBJ1-5; 8 bases fit TRBD1. The source of this sequence is a human donor in a cohort sampled during active COVID-19. As DNA, the CDR3 is TGTGCCAGCAGCTTAGCGCCGGGACAGGACAATCAGCCCCAGCATTTT. Translated, it gives CASSLAPGQDNQPQHF.